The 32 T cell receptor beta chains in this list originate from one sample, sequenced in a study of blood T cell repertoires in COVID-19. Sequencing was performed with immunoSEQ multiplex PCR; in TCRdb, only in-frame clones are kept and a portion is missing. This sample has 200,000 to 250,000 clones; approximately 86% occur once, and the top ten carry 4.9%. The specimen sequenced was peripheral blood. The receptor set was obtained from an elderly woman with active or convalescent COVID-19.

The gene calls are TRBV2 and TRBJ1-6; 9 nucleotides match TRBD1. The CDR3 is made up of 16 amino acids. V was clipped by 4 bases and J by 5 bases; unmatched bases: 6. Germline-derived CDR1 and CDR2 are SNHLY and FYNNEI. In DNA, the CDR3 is TGTGCCAGCAGTGCTCTGGGGACAGGGAATAATTCACCCCTCCACTTT. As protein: CASSALGTGNNSPLHF.

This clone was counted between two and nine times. The CDR3 loop is CSASMSGNQPQHF. Written as DNA, the CDR3 is TGCAGTGCTAGTATGTCGGGCAATCAGCCCCAGCATTTT. This chain links TRBV20-1 with TRBJ1-5; D is ambiguous. The CDR3 covers 13 residues. The germline V gene encodes CDR1 DFQATT and CDR2 SNEGSKA (reference sequence). V was shortened by 3 bases and J by 2 bases, with 8 bases between the two germline ends.

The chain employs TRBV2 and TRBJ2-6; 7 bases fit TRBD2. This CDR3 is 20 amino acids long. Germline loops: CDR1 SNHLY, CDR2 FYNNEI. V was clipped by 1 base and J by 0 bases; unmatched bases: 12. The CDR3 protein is CASSEGMGSGSGSGANVLTF. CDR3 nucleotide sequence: TGTGCCAGCAGTGAAGGGATGGGTAGCGGGTCAGGCTCTGGGGCCAACGTCCTGACTTTC.

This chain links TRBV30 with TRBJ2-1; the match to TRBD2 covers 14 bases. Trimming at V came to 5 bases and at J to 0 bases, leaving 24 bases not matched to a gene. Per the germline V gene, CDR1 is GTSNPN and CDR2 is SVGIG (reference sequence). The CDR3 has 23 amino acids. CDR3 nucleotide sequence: TGTGCCTGGGCAAGAACGGAACCCGGGACTAGCGGGAGTAGTCGGTTCTCCTACAATGAGCAGTTCTTC. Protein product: CAWARTEPGTSGSSRFSYNEQFF. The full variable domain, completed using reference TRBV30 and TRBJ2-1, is SQTIHQWPATLVQPVGSPLSLECTVEGTSNPNLYWYRQAAGRGLQLLFYSVGIGQISSEVPQNLSASRPQDRQFILSSKKLLLSDSGFYLCAWARTEPGTSGSSRFSYNEQFFGPGTRLTVL.

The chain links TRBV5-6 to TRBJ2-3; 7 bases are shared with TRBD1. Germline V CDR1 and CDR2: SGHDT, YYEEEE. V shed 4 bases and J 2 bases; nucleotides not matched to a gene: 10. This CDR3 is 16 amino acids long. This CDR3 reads CASSLFRQGLTDTQYF. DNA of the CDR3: TGTGCCAGCAGCCTCTTCCGACAGGGCCTCACAGATACGCAGTATTTT.

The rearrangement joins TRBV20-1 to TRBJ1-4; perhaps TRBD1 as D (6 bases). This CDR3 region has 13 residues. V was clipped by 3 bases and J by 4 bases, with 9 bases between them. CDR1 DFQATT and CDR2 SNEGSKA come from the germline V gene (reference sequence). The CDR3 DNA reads TGCAGTGCTAGTGGACAGCATAATGAAAAACTGTTTTTT. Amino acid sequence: CSASGQHNEKLFF.

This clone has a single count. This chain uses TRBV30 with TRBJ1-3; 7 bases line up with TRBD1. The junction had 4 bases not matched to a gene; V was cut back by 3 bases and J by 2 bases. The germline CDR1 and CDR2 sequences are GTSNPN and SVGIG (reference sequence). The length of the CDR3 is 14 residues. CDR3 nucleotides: TGTGCCTGGAGCCTTGGACAGGCTGGAAACACCATATATTTT. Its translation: CAWSLGQAGNTIYF.

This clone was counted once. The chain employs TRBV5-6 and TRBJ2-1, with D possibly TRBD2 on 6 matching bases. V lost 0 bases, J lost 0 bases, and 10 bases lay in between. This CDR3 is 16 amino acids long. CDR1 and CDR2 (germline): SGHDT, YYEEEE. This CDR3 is CASSLGAGISYNEQFF. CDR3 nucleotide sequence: TGTGCCAGCAGCTTGGGGGCGGGGATCTCCTACAATGAGCAGTTCTTC.

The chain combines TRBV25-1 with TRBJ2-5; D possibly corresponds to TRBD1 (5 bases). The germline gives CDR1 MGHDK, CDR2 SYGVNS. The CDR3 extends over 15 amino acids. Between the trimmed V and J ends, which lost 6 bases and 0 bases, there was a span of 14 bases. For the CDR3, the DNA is TGTGCCAGCAGCCCCTTTGGGGCGGACCAAGAGACCCAGTACTTC. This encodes CASSPFGADQETQYF.

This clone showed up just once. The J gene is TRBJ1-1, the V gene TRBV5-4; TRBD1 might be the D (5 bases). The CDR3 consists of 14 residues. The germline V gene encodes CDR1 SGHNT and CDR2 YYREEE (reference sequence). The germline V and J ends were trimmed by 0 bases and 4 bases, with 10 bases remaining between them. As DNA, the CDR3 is TGTGCCAGCAGCTTGGGGCAGGGTCCCACTGAAGCTTTCTTT. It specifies CASSLGQGPTEAFF.

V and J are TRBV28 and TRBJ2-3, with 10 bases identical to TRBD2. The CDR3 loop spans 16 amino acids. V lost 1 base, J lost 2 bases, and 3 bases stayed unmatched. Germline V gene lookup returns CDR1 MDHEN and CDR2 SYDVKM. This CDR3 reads CASSLSTSGDTDTQYF. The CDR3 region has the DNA TGTGCCAGCAGTTTATCCACTAGCGGGGACACAGATACGCAGTATTTT. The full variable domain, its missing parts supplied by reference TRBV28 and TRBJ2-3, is DVKVTQSSRYLVKRTGEKVFLECVQDMDHENMFWYRQDPGLGLRLIYFSYDVKMKEKGDIPEGYSVSREKKERFSLILESASTNQTSMYLCASSLSTSGDTDTQYFGPGTRLTVL.

The CDR3 is CASSSWAGRTTDTQYF. The DNA for the CDR3 is TGCGCCAGCAGCTCTTGGGCGGGACGTACCACAGATACGCAGTATTTT. The gene calls are TRBV5-1 and TRBJ2-3, with TRBD2 as a possible D gene (6 bases). The CDR3 consists of 16 residues. The V gene lost 3 bases and the J gene lost 2 bases, with 16 bases spanning the gap. Germline loops: CDR1 SGHRS, CDR2 YFSETQ.

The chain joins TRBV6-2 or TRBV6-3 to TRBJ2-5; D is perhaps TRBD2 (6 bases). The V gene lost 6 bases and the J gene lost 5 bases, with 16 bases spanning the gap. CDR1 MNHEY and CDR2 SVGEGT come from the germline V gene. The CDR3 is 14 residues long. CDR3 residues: CASSLRRARETQYF. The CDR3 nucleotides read TGTGCCAGCAGCCTTCGGAGGGCGCGGGAGACCCAGTACTTC.

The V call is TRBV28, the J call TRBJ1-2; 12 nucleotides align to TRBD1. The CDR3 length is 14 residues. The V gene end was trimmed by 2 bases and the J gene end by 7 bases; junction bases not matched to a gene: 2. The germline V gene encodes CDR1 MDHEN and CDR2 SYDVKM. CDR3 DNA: TGTGCCAGCAGTTTACGGGACAGGGGGCCTGGCTACACCTTC. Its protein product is CASSLRDRGPGYTF.

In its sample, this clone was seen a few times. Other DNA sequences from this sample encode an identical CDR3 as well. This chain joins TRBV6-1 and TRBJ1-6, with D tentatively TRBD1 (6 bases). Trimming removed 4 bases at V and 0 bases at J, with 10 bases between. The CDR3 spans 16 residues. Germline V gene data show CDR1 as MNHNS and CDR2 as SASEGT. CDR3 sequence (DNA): TGTGCCAGCAGTGGGGACACCAGCTCCTATAATTCACCCCTCCACTTT. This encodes CASSGDTSSYNSPLHF.

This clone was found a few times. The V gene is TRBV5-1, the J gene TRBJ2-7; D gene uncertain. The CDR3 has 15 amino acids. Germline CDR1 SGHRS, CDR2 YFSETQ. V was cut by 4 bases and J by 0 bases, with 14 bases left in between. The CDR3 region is CASSPDGGTSYEQYF. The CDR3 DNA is TGCGCCAGCAGCCCGGATGGCGGAACCTCCTACGAGCAGTACTTC.

CDR3 residues: CASSVVGTSGQETQYF. In DNA, the CDR3 is TGTGCCAGCAGCGTAGTTGGGACTAGCGGCCAAGAGACCCAGTACTTC. This sequence joins TRBV9 and TRBJ2-5, with 11 bases lining up with TRBD2. The V segment lost 0 bases and the J segment 1 base; nucleotides outside the gene matches: 2. Germline V gene lookup returns CDR1 SGDLS and CDR2 YYNGEE. CDR3 length: 16 amino acids.

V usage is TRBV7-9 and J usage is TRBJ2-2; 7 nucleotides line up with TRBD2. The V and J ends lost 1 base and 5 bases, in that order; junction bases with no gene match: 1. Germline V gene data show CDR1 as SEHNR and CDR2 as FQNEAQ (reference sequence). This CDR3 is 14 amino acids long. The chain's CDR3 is CASSLVGRTGELFF. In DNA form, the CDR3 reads TGTGCCAGCAGCTTAGTCGGGAGGACCGGGGAGCTGTTTTTT.

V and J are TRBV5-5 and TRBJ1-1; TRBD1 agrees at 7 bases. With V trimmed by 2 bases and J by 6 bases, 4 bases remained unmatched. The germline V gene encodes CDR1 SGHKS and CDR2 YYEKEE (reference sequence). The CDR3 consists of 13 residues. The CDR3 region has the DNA TGTGCCAGCAGCTTAGGGGGCGCAGCTGAAGCTTTCTTT. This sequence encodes CASSLGGAAEAFF.

CDR3 DNA: TGCGCCAGCAGCGGGGGACTAGCGGGGCCCTACGAGCAGTACTTC. Translation gives CASSGGLAGPYEQYF. The chain links TRBV5-1 to TRBJ2-7; 13 bases are a match to TRBD2. CDR3 length equals 15 residues. V lost 4 bases and J lost 2; bases outside the gene matches: 3. CDR1 and CDR2 (germline): SGHRS, YFSETQ.

The CDR3 coding sequence is TGTGCCAGCAGTGGAGACAGGGGGGCCTACGAGCAGTACTTC. This sequence encodes CASSGDRGAYEQYF. The V gene is TRBV2, the J gene TRBJ2-7; 9 nucleotides match TRBD1. V lost 4 bases and J lost 2; bases outside the gene matches: 3. The CDR3 consists of 14 residues. Germline assignment: CDR1 SNHLY and CDR2 FYNNEI. The full variable domain, completed using reference TRBV2 and TRBJ2-7, is EPEVTQTPSHQVTQMGQEVILRCVPISNHLYFYWYRQILGQKVEFLVSFYNNEISEKSEIFDDQFSVERPDGSNFTLKIRSTKLEDSAMYFCASSGDRGAYEQYFGPGTRLTVT.

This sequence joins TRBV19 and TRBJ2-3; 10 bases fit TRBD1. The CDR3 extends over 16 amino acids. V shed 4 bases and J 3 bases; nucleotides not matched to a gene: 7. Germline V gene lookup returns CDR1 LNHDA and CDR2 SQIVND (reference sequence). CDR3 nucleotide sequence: TGTGCCAGTAGTACTCTGGGACAGGGGTTTACAGATACGCAGTATTTT. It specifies CASSTLGQGFTDTQYF. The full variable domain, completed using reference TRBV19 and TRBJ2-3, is DGGITQSPKYLFRKEGQNVTLSCEQNLNHDAMYWYRQDPGQGLRLIYYSQIVNDFQKGDIAEGYSVSREKKESFPLTVTSAQKNPTAFYLCASSTLGQGFTDTQYFGPGTRLTVL.

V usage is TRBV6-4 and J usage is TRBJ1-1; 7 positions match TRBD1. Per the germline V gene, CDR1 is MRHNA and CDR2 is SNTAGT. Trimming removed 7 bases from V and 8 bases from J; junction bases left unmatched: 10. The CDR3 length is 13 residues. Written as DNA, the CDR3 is TGTGCCAGCACCGCCAAGGGGGCTACGGAAGCTTTCTTT. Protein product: CASTAKGATEAFF.

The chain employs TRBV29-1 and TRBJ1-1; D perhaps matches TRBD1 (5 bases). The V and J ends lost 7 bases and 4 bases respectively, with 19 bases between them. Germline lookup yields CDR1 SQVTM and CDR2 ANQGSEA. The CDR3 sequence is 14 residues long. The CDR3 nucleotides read TGCAGCGCGGGGCTGGGGGGTTCAGGCACTGAAGCTTTCTTT. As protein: CSAGLGGSGTEAFF.

The CDR3 region has the DNA TGTGCCAGCGGGGCGGACTACGAGCAGTACTTC. Protein product: CASGADYEQYF. The chain uses TRBV5-4 and TRBJ2-7, with D possibly TRBD1 on 5 matching bases. The germline gives CDR1 SGHNT, CDR2 YYREEE (reference sequence). V lost 7 bases and J lost 3, with 8 bases in between. The CDR3 is 11 amino acids.

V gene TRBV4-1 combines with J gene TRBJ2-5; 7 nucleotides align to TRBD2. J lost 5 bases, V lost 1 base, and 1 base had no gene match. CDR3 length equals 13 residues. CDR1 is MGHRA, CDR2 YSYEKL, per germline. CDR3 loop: CASSQVGGETQYF. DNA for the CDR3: TGCGCCAGCAGCCAAGTGGGGGGGGAGACCCAGTACTTC.

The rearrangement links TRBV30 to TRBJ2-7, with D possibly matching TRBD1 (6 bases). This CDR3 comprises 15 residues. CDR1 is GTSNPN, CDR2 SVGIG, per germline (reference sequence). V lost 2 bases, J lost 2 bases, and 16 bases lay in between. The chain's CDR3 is CAWSIQGRRAYEQYF. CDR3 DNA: TGTGCCTGGAGTATACAGGGTCGGCGGGCCTACGAGCAGTACTTC.

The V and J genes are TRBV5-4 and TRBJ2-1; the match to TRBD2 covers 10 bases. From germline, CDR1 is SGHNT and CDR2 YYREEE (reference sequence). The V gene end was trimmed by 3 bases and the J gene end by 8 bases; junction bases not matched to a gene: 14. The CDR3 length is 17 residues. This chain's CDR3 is CASSSGFSASGSDEQFF. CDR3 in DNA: TGTGCCAGCAGCTCCGGTTTTTCTGCTAGCGGGAGCGATGAGCAGTTCTTC.

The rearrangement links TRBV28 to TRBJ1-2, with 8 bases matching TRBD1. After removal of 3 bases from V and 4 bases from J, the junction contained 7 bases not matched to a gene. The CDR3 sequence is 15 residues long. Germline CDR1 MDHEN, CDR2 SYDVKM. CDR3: CASSFSDRGGYGYTF. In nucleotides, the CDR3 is TGTGCCAGCAGTTTCTCCGACAGGGGAGGCTATGGCTACACCTTC.

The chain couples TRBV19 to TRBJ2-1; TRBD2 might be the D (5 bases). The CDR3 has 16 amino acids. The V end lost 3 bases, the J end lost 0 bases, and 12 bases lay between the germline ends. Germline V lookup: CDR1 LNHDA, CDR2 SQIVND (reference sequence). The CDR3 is CASSIRTGSSYNEQFF. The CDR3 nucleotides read TGTGCCAGTAGTATTCGAACGGGAAGCTCCTACAATGAGCAGTTCTTC.

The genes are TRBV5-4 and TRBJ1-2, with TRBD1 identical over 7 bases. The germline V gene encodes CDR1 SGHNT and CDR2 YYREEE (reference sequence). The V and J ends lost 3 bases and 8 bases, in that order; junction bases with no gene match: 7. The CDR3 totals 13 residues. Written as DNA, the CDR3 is TGTGCCAGCAGCTATGACAGGGTGAGAGGCTACACCTTC. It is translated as CASSYDRVRGYTF.

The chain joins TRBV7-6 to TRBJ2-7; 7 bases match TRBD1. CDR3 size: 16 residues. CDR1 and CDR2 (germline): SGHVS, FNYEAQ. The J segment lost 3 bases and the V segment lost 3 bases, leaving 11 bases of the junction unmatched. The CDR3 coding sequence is TGTGCCAGCAGCTTGGGGACAGATCCTTCCCTCTACGAGCAGTACTTC. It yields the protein CASSLGTDPSLYEQYF.